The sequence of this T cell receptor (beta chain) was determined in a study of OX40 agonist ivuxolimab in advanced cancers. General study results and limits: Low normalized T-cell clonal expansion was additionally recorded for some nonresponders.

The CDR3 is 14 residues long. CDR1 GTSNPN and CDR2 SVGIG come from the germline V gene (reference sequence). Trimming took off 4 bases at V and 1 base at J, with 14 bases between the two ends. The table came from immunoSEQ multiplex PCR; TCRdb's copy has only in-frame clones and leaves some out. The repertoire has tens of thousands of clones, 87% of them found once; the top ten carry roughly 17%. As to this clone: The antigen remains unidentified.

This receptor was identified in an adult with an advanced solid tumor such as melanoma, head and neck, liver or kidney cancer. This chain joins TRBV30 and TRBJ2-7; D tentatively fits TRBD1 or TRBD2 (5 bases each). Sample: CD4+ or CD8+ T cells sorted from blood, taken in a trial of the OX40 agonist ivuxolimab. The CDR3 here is CAWIPPGRSYEQYF. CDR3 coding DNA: TGTGCCTGGATTCCCCCGGGACGGTCCTACGAGCAGTACTTC.